The clone carrying this T cell receptor beta chain was seen a handful of times. Its target is unknown. Each CDR3 protein gets one entry after TCRdb re-called the 5' RACE reads with MiXCR. This sample has about 360,000 distinct CDR3 sequences, with around 6.5% found just once. This specimen comes from a study of T cells after yellow fever vaccination. At the level of the study: In the case of low-cell-number fractions, SMART-Seq v4 Ultra Low Input was used for preparation. Study-wide findings and caveats: The appearance of a small share of clonotypes in both CD4 and CD8 compartments was observed. From the bulk population, abundant clonotypes could contaminate and appear within FACS-sorted repertoires.

The ends lost 8 bases at V and 6 bases at J; junction bases unmatched: 8. This CDR3 contains 13 residues. The genes are TRBV12-3 or TRBV12-4 and TRBJ2-7; 9 bases match TRBD1. The sequencing used PBMCs, collected 5 days after the yellow fever booster vaccination. The sequence was obtained from a man aged 30 to 39 who received the YFV17D yellow fever vaccine. For the CDR3, the DNA is TGTGCCAGCCTGGGAGACAGGGGGGTCGAGCAGTACTTC. It translates to CASLGDRGVEQYF.